The 19 T cell receptor beta chains given below trace back to one sample, sequenced in a study of T cells in Graves' hyperthyroidism and ophthalmopathy. Researchers took RNA transcripts and amplified the TCR beta CDR3 regions from them. A first-round RT-PCR of the TCR CDR3 used the HTBI primer set. TCRdb re-called the multiplex PCR reads with MiXCR, one entry per CDR3 protein. The data show roughly 250,000 distinct CDR3 sequences, with 16% seen just once and around 30% held by the top ten. The sample comprised blood. The receptor set was obtained from a woman under 30 with Graves' ophthalmopathy.

This clonotype was recorded at least ten times. This chain connects TRBV11-3 to TRBJ2-5; D unclear. Looked up from germline, CDR1 is SGHNT and CDR2 is YENEEA. V lost 1 base and J lost 5, with 11 bases in between. This CDR3 has 14 residues. CDR3 residues: CASSLVLDWETQYF. Written as DNA, the CDR3 is TGTGCCAGCAGCTTAGTGCTGGATTGGGAGACCCAGTACTTC.

V and J are TRBV6-2 or TRBV6-3 and TRBJ2-2; 11 bases are shared with TRBD2. The J segment lost 6 bases and the V segment lost 5 bases, leaving 5 bases of the junction unmatched. The CDR3 covers 15 residues. The germline V gene encodes CDR1 MNHEY and CDR2 SVGEGT. Written as DNA, the CDR3 is TGTGCCAGCAGTCTAGCGGGGGGCAGCTCCGGGGAGCTGTTTTTT. Protein sequence: CASSLAGGSSGELFF.

This clonotype has at least ten counts. The chain couples TRBV3-1 to TRBJ2-7; TRBD1 agrees at 10 bases. V trimming: 8 bases; J trimming: 3 bases; junction bases outside the gene matches: 7. This CDR3 has 14 residues. Germline values: CDR1 LGHDT, CDR2 YNNKEL (reference sequence). The CDR3 reads CASQGGTGVYEQYF. In DNA form, the CDR3 reads TGTGCCAGCCAGGGTGGGACAGGGGTCTACGAGCAGTACTTC.

This clonotype was detected many times. The rearrangement links TRBV27 to TRBJ1-2; D remains ambiguous. Trimming shortened V by 6 bases and J by 2 bases, and 10 bases separated the two germline ends. Germline CDR1 and CDR2: MNHEY and SMNVEV (reference sequence). This CDR3 is built from 13 residues. CDR3 coding DNA: TGTGCCAGCAGCCAGACGGTGAACTATGGCTACACCTTC. Translation: CASSQTVNYGYTF.

The rearrangement links TRBV19 to TRBJ1-5, with 7 bases identical to TRBD1. Unmatched junction bases numbered 12, after V lost 7 bases and J lost 3 bases. Germline V gene data show CDR1 as LNHDA and CDR2 as SQIVND (reference sequence). The CDR3 spans 16 residues. Here the CDR3 reads CASKGTDYQVNQPQHF. The CDR3 coding sequence is TGTGCCAGTAAGGGGACAGACTACCAGGTCAATCAGCCCCAGCATTTT.

This clonotype came up many times. This rearrangement joins TRBV10-3 to TRBJ1-1, with 12 positions matching TRBD1. The germline V gene encodes CDR1 ENHRY and CDR2 SYGVKD. With 6 bases clipped from V and 3 bases from J, the junction kept 2 bases outside the gene matches. The length of the CDR3 is 14 residues. The DNA for the CDR3 is TGTGCCATCAGGGGGGACAGGGGGCACACTGAAGCTTTCTTT. It is translated as CAIRGDRGHTEAFF.

In its sample, this clonotype was seen many times. The chain employs TRBV28 and TRBJ2-7, with D possibly TRBD1 on 5 matching bases. The V and J ends lost 6 bases and 3 bases respectively, with 9 bases between them. The CDR3 covers 12 residues. Per germline, CDR1 MDHEN and CDR2 SYDVKM. The CDR3 here is CASRPQGYEQYF. The CDR3 DNA reads as TGTGCCAGCAGGCCCCAGGGCTACGAGCAGTACTTC. Variable domain in full (rest from reference TRBV28 and TRBJ2-7): DVKVTQSSRYLVKRTGEKVFLECVQDMDHENMFWYRQDPGLGLRLIYFSYDVKMKEKGDIPEGYSVSREKKERFSLILESASTNQTSMYLCASRPQGYEQYFGPGTRLTVT.

J is TRBJ1-5 and V is TRBV20-1; a weak D match, TRBD1 (5 bases). This CDR3 contains 15 residues. Germline V gene data show CDR1 as DFQATT and CDR2 as SNEGSKA (reference sequence). The ends were cut back, 3 bases at V and 4 bases at J, with 16 bases in the middle. Here the CDR3 DNA reads TGCAGTGCTAGCCCGGGGCTCGAAGGGAATCAGCCCCAGCATTTT. It specifies CSASPGLEGNQPQHF.

There are many counts of this clonotype. J is TRBJ1-4 and V is TRBV7-9, with D unclear. This CDR3 contains 14 residues. The V gene lost 4 bases and the J gene lost 1 base, with 7 bases spanning the gap. Germline CDR1 SEHNR, CDR2 FQNEAQ (reference sequence). CDR3 coding DNA: TGTGCCAGCAGCTCGGAAGGAACTAATGAAAAACTGTTTTTT. As protein: CASSSEGTNEKLFF.

This clonotype was found many times. The chain couples TRBV10-2 to TRBJ1-1, with D perhaps TRBD1 (5 bases). The germline V gene encodes CDR1 WSHSY and CDR2 SAAADI. V lost 5 bases and J lost 1, with 11 bases in between. The CDR3 is 14 amino acids. DNA for the CDR3: TGCGCCAGCAGTAAGGGACTCACGAACACTGAAGCTTTCTTT. Translated, it gives CASSKGLTNTEAFF.

This clonotype was counted ten times or more. The chain recombines TRBV18 with TRBJ2-1, with 14 bases fitting TRBD2. The V and J ends lost 4 bases and 5 bases, in that order; junction bases with no gene match: 1. The CDR3 consists of 15 residues. Per germline, CDR1 KGHSH and CDR2 LQKENI. This CDR3 is CASSRLAGGNNEQFF. The CDR3 DNA follows: TGTGCCAGCTCACGACTAGCGGGAGGGAACAATGAGCAGTTCTTC.

The chain recombines TRBV18 with TRBJ2-2; 7 nucleotides agree with TRBD1. The CDR3 loop spans 15 amino acids. The V segment lost 4 bases and the J segment 7 bases; nucleotides outside the gene matches: 9. The germline V gene encodes CDR1 KGHSH and CDR2 LQKENI. CDR3 in amino acids: CASSLGTVRNGELFF. CDR3 DNA: TGTGCCAGCTCACTTGGGACAGTCCGGAACGGGGAGCTGTTTTTT.

This clonotype was found many times. The V and J genes are TRBV12-3 or TRBV12-4 and TRBJ2-7; D ambiguous. The CDR3 extends over 13 amino acids. V lost 7 bases, J lost 3 bases, and 13 bases lay in between. CDR3 DNA: TGTGCCAGCAACCCCGGACCAGGCTACGAGCAGTACTTC. Its protein product is CASNPGPGYEQYF.

Ten or more counts support this clonotype. This chain connects TRBV7-3 to TRBJ2-7; TRBD1 aligns across 11 bases. Trimming cost V 2 bases and J 0 bases; bases outside gene matches: 6. The CDR3 has 17 residues. Germline CDR1 is SGHTA and CDR2 is FQGTGA. In DNA form, the CDR3 reads TGTGCCAGCAGCTTAGGGACAGGGGGGAAAGACTCCTACGAGCAGTACTTC. It codes for CASSLGTGGKDSYEQYF.

This clonotype has ten or more counts. The chain couples TRBV10-3 to TRBJ1-2; TRBD1 aligns across 9 bases. CDR3 length: 14 residues. Germline lookup yields CDR1 ENHRY and CDR2 SYGVKD. The V segment lost 6 bases and the J segment 6 bases; nucleotides outside the gene matches: 8. CDR3 nucleotide sequence: TGTGCCATCAGCGAACGGGACAGGGTGAATGGCTACACCTTC. This encodes CAISERDRVNGYTF.

The V and J genes are TRBV7-9 and TRBJ2-5; no clear D. Trimming took 0 bases from V and 2 from J, leaving 13 bases between them. This CDR3 has 16 amino acids. Germline V gene lookup returns CDR1 SEHNR and CDR2 FQNEAQ (reference sequence). The chain's CDR3 is CASSLAGGWRQETQYF. CDR3 nucleotides: TGTGCCAGCAGCTTAGCGGGTGGATGGCGGCAAGAGACCCAGTACTTC.

Ten or more counts support this clonotype. This sequence joins TRBV6-2 or TRBV6-3 and TRBJ2-1, with TRBD2 matching over 10 bases. The germline gives CDR1 MNHEY, CDR2 SVGEGT. There are 20 residues in the CDR3. With 6 bases clipped from V and 1 base from J, the junction kept 18 bases outside the gene matches. The CDR3 reads CASSHTGGLASQWSYNEQFF. CDR3 nucleotides: TGTGCCAGCAGCCACACCGGGGGACTAGCGAGCCAATGGTCCTACAATGAGCAGTTCTTC.

The sample holds many counts of this clonotype. V and J are TRBV12-3 or TRBV12-4 and TRBJ2-7, with 7 bases that match TRBD2. Trimming cost V 1 base and J 1 base; bases outside gene matches: 4. The CDR3 is 15 residues long. CDR3 sequence reads: CASSLVLAASYEQYF. DNA of the CDR3: TGTGCCAGCAGTTTAGTGCTAGCGGCGTCCTACGAGCAGTACTTC.

This clonotype has at least ten counts. The chain carries TRBV13 and TRBJ1-3; 11 positions match TRBD1. Trimming at V came to 3 bases and at J to 8 bases, leaving 3 bases not matched to a gene. Germline assignment: CDR1 PRHDT and CDR2 FYEKMQ (reference sequence). The CDR3 is 14 amino acids. The chain's CDR3 is CASSLGTGGHTIYF. For the CDR3, the DNA is TGTGCCAGCAGCTTGGGGACAGGGGGACACACCATATATTTT. Full variable domain (outside the CDR3, taken from reference TRBV13 and TRBJ1-3): AAGVIQSPRHLIKEKRETATLKCYPIPRHDTVYWYQQGPGQDPQFLISFYEKMQSDKGSIPDRFSAQQFSDYHSELNMSSLELGDSALYFCASSLGTGGHTIYFGEGSWLTVV.